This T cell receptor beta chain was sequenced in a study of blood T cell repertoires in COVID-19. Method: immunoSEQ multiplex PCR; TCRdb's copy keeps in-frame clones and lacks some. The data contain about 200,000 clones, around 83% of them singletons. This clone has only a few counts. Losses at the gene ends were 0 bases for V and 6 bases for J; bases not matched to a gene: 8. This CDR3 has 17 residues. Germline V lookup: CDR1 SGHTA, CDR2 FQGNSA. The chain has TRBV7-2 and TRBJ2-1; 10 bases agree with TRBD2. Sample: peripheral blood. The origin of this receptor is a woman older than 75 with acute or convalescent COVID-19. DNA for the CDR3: TGTGCCAGCAGCTTAGCTCGGACTAGCGGAGGACCCAATGAGCAGTTCTTC. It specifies CASSLARTSGGPNEQFF.